This TCR beta chain was sequenced during a study of blood T cell repertoires in COVID-19. Overall study: Sites in the United States, Italy and Spain provided acute and convalescent COVID-19 samples.

The cohort comprised adults aged roughly 18 to 95 years residing in approximately 25 US areas. Categorization into cohorts depended on clinical history that participants reported. The CDR3 has 14 residues. V dropped 9 bases and J dropped 2; count of bases not matched to a gene: 5. In germline, CDR1 is LGHDT, CDR2 YNNKEL (reference sequence). As processed by the authors: Amplification of reference gene primers provided the estimated nucleated cell counts. Profiled with immunoSEQ multiplex PCR; TCRdb holds only in-frame clones, not every one. Clone size and the V and J calls come from that table; the DNA yielded D and trimming. This sample has about 320,000 clones, with approximately 90% found just once.

The sample comprised PBMCs or T cells enriched from blood (not recorded which). This sequence originates from a woman under 30 who had recovered from COVID-19. The chain has TRBV3-1 (or the pseudogene TRBV3-2) and TRBJ2-1, with 9 positions matching TRBD2. The CDR3 sequence: CASSAGGPYNEQFF. In DNA, the CDR3 is TGTGCCAGTTCAGCGGGGGGACCCTACAATGAGCAGTTCTTC.